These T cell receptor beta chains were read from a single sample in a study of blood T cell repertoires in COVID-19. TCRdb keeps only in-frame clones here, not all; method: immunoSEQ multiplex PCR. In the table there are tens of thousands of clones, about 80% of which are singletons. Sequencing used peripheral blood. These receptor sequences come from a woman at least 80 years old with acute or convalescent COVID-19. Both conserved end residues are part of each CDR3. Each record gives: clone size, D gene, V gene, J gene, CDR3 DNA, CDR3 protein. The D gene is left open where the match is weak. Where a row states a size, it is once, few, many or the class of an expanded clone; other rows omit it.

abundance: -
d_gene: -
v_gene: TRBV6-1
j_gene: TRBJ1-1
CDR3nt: TGTGCCAGCAGTGAAGGACAGGAAGGCACTGAAGCTTTCTTT
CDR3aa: CASSEGQEGTEAFF

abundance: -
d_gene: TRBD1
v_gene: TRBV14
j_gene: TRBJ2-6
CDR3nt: TGTGCCAGCAGCGGGCCGGGACAGGGTGTACCTGGGGCCAACGTCCTGACTTTC
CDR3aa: CASSGPGQGVPGANVLTF

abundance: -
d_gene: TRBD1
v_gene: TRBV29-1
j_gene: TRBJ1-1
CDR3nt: TGCAGCGTTGGCGGACAGGTGAACACTGAAGCTTTCTTT
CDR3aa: CSVGGQVNTEAFF

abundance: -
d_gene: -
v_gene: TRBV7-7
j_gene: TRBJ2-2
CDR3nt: TGTGCCAGCAGCTTAGTCGAGACCGGGGAGCTGTTTTTT
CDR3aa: CASSLVETGELFF

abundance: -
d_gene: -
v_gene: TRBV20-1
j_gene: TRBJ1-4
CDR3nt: TGCAGTGCTAGGAACTTTACTCGGGTGTTTTTT
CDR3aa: CSARNFTRVFF

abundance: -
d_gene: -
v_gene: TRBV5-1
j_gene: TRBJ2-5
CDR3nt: TGCGCCAGCAGCCCGGTAGGGCGGGTTCACTCAGAGACCCAGTACTTC
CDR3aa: CASSPVGRVHSETQYF

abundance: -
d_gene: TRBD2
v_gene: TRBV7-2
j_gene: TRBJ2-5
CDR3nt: TGTGCCAGCAGCTTAGCTTTGAGCGGGAGTTGGGAGACCCAGTACTTC
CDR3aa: CASSLALSGSWETQYF

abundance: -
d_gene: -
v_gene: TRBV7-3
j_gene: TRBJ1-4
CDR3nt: TGTGCCAGCAGCCGCGGGACCGGCGCAACTAATGAAAAACTGTTTTTT
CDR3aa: CASSRGTGATNEKLFF

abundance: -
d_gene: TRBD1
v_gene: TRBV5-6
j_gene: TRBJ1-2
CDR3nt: TGTGCCAGCAGCAGTCTCGGGACAGGGGGTCGATATGGCTACACCTTC
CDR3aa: CASSSLGTGGRYGYTF

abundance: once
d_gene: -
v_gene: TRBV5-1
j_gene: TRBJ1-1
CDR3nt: TGCGCCAGCAGCTTGCTACAGGGTGAGAACACTGAAGCTTTCTTT
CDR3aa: CASSLLQGENTEAFF

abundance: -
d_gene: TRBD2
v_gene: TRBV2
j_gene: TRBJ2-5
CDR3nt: TGTGCCAGCAGTTACCAGCTAGCGGGAGGGGGGGAGACCCAGTACTTC
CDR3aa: CASSYQLAGGGETQYF

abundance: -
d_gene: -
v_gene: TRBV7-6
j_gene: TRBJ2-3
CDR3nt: TGTGCCAGCAGCCTCAGGGGGGAGGCTAGCACAGATACGCAGTATTTT
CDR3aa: CASSLRGEASTDTQYF

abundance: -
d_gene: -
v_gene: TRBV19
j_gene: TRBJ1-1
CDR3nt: TGTGCCAGTAGTATTGGTAGGAACACTGAAGCTTTCTTT
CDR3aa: CASSIGRNTEAFF

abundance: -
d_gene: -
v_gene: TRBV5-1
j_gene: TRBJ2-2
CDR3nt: TGCGCCAGCAGCTTGGGTTCAAACACCGGGGAGCTGTTTTTT
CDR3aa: CASSLGSNTGELFF

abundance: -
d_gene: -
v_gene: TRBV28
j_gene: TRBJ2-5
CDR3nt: TGTGCCAGCAGTTTAAGGGGAAGGGGTCAAGAGACCCAGTACTTC
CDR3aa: CASSLRGRGQETQYF

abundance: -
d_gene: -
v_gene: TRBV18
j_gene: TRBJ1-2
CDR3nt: TGTGCCAGCTCACCCAACCAGTTCTTTGGCTACACCTTC
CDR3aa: CASSPNQFFGYTF

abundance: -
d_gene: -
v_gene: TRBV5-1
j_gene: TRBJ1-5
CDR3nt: TGCGCCAGCAGCTCACCGGGGGGTCAGCCCCAGCATTTT
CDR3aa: CASSSPGGQPQHF

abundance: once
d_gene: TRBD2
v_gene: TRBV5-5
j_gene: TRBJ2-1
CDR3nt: TGTGCCAGCAGCCAAGCGGGGGGGCCGTACAATGAGCAGTTCTTC
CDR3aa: CASSQAGGPYNEQFF